This TCR beta chain derives from a study of vaccination and CD4 T cells after COVID-19. The Oncomine TCR Beta short-read assay was applied to DNA of cultured CD4+ T cells. From the PCR reads, TCRdb called clonotypes with MiXCR, one entry per CDR3 protein. The sample has about 10,000 distinct CDR3 sequences; approximately 64% are singletons. A note on this clonotype: Its antigen is undetermined.

The sample's treatment: approximately nine-day PBMC culture with coronavirus spike peptide pools or control peptides (ViraFEST assay). V lost 4 bases to trimming and J lost 4 bases, with 14 bases between them. Looked up from germline, CDR1 is DFQATT and CDR2 is SNEGSKA (reference sequence). There are 14 residues in the CDR3. The source of this sequence is a human donor who had recovered from COVID-19. The rearrangement links TRBV20-1 to TRBJ2-1; D unresolved. The specimen sequenced was CD4+ T cells from blood, cultured in vitro. CDR3 bases: TGCAGTGCTAAGGTGGTACTCCAATACAATGAGCAGTTCTTC. This encodes CSAKVVLQYNEQFF.